Below, 31 T cell receptor beta chains from the same sample are listed, as sequenced in a study of T cell repertoires in cytomegalovirus infection. Via MiXCR, TCRdb re-called the reads, giving one row per CDR3 protein. The sample includes hundreds of thousands of distinct CDR3 sequences, 31% seen only once; the top ten take under 15%. These receptors have no known antigen. Specimen: cultured CD8+ T cells from PBMCs, collected from culture after CMV antigen stimulation. Source of these receptors: a human donor in good health (CMV status not recorded). Some clones in this sample may be carry-over from other donors' samples.

This clonotype was seen a single time. The chain joins TRBV6-4 to TRBJ2-7; 8 bases match TRBD1. Losses at the gene ends were 1 base for V and 4 bases for J; bases not matched to a gene: 15. This CDR3 has 18 residues. CDR1 MRHNA and CDR2 SNTAGT come from the germline V gene. The CDR3 protein is CASSDYVLRDRFDYEQYV. In DNA form, the CDR3 reads TGTGCCAGCAGTGACTATGTACTCCGGGACAGGTTTGATTACGAGCAGTACGTC.

The CDR3 region is CASSIYGSTGELFF. The DNA for the CDR3 is TGTGCCAGTAGTATTTACGGTTCCACCGGGGAGCTGTTTTTT. The chain combines TRBV19 with TRBJ2-2; D is undetermined. The CDR3 totals 14 residues. Germline V gives CDR1 LNHDA, CDR2 SQIVND (reference sequence). V shed 3 bases and J shed 4 bases, with 9 bases lying between them.

This clonotype showed up just once. Since a much larger clone is just one base distant, this may be a read error. This sequence joins TRBV7-8 and TRBJ2-1; no clear D gene. V lost 4 bases and J lost 6, with 7 bases in between. Germline V CDR1 and CDR2: SGHVS, FQNEAQ. This CDR3 is built from 12 residues. CDR3 amino acids: CASSCNGNEQFF. The CDR3 nucleotides read TGTGCCAGCAGCTGTAATGGCAATGAGCAGTTCTTC.

A note on this clonotype: Mismatch with germline at one junction end may stem from a read error. The V gene is TRBV12-3 or TRBV12-4, the J gene TRBJ1-1, with 8 positions matching TRBD1. This CDR3 is built from 14 residues. CDR3 loop: CASSATGANTKAFF. Here the CDR3 DNA reads TGTGCCAGCAGTGCGACAGGGGCGAACACTAAAGCTTTCTTT.

The genes are TRBV7-9 and TRBJ2-1; a possible D gene is TRBD2 (6 bases). V lost 6 bases, J lost 0 bases, and 30 bases lay in between. This CDR3 is 21 amino acids long. Per the germline V gene, CDR1 is SEHNR and CDR2 is FQNEAQ (reference sequence). The CDR3, as DNA: TGTGCCAGCAGTCCGTCCACTAGGGTTGAGCAACCGGGACTCTCCTACAATGAGCAGTTCTTC. It translates to CASSPSTRVEQPGLSYNEQFF. Full variable domain (missing parts from reference TRBV7-9 and TRBJ2-1): DTGVSQNPRHKITKRGQNVTFRCDPISEHNRLYWYRQTLGQGPEFLTYFQNEAQLEKSRLLSDRFSAERPKGSFSTLEIQRTEQGDSAMYLCASSPSTRVEQPGLSYNEQFFGPGTRLTVL.

This clonotype was seen more than once but under ten times. The V gene is TRBV7-6, the J gene TRBJ1-3, with 7 bases identical to TRBD1. The germline V gene encodes CDR1 SGHVS and CDR2 FNYEAQ. The CDR3 has 18 amino acids. V gave up 5 bases and J gave up 4 bases; unmatched junction bases: 17. The CDR3 region is CASSPLQGPVGWGNTIYF. CDR3 bases: TGTGCCAGCAGCCCATTACAGGGGCCAGTTGGTTGGGGAAACACCATATATTTT.

V and J are TRBV2 and TRBJ2-7, with D possibly matching TRBD1 (5 bases). CDR3 size: 14 residues. Trimming left V 3 bases short and J 7 bases short, with 16 bases between. Germline loops: CDR1 SNHLY, CDR2 FYNNEI. The DNA for the CDR3 is TGTGCCAGCAGTGATTGGGGCTCTGGGGATGAGCAGTACGTC. This translates into CASSDWGSGDEQYV.

The J gene is TRBJ1-1, the V gene TRBV9; D may be TRBD1 (5 bases). V was clipped by 5 bases and J by 5 bases, with 16 bases between them. Germline V gives CDR1 SGDLS, CDR2 YYNGEE. The CDR3 is made up of 14 amino acids. CDR3 bases: TGTGCCAGCAGGGACAACTCGGGGGGGACTGAAGCTTTCTTT. Translation gives CASRDNSGGTEAFF.

Only a few counts were recorded for this clonotype. This sequence joins TRBV4-3 and TRBJ2-3; 8 bases are shared with TRBD2. V was pared by 4 bases and J by 3 bases, with 12 bases of the junction left unmatched. The CDR3 contains 17 residues. The germline V gene has CDR1 LGHNA and CDR2 YSLEER. CDR3 in amino acids: CASSRRRTSGGTDTQYF. The CDR3 nucleotides are TGCGCCAGCAGCCGCAGACGGACCAGCGGGGGTACAGATACGCAGTATTTT.

This clonotype was observed many times. The J gene is TRBJ2-7, the V gene TRBV7-8; the match to TRBD1 covers 10 bases. The CDR3 covers 13 residues. The V gene end was trimmed by 5 bases and the J gene end by 5 bases; junction bases not matched to a gene: 3. In germline, CDR1 is SGHVS, CDR2 FQNEAQ. CDR3 bases: TGTGCCAGCAGCCTAGGACAGGGGGACGAGCAGTACGTC. It codes for CASSLGQGDEQYV.

This clonotype was detected once. This rearrangement joins TRBV19 to TRBJ2-1, with 11 bases matching TRBD2. The CDR3 runs to 15 residues. After removal of 10 bases from V and 0 bases from J, the junction contained 5 bases not matched to a gene. Per germline, CDR1 LNHDA and CDR2 SQIVND (reference sequence). CDR3 amino acids: CATLAGGSSYNEQFF. The CDR3 nucleotides read TGTGCCACTTTAGCGGGGGGGAGCTCCTACAATGAGCAGTTCTTC.

This chain joins TRBV12-3 or TRBV12-4 and TRBJ2-1; maybe TRBD2 (5 bases). This CDR3 has 15 residues. V was pared by 5 bases and J by 6 bases, with 17 bases between. This chain's CDR3 is CASSPLFDGINEQFF. CDR3 DNA sequence: TGTGCCAGCAGTCCTTTATTCGACGGGATCAATGAGCAGTTCTTC.

The chain is built from TRBV7-4 and TRBJ2-1, with 11 bases lining up with TRBD1. CDR1 and CDR2 from the germline V gene are SGHVT and SQSDAQ. After removal of 5 bases from V and 8 bases from J, the junction contained 8 bases not matched to a gene. This CDR3 comprises 15 residues. For the CDR3, the DNA is TGTGCCAGCAGCGTCCGGGACAGGGGGAACGATGAGCAGTTCTTC. Amino acids: CASSVRDRGNDEQFF.

CDR3 DNA: TGTGCCAGCAGCTATGATAGGGCCCTCACTGAAGCTTTCTTT. It specifies CASSYDRALTEAFF. The chain has TRBV7-2 and TRBJ1-1; no clear D. Per germline, CDR1 SGHTA and CDR2 FQGNSA. The CDR3 sequence is 14 residues long. Trimming cost V 4 bases and J 4 bases, with 13 bases left between them.

The chain joins TRBV28 to TRBJ2-1; 8 bases fit TRBD1. The germline gives CDR1 MDHEN, CDR2 SYDVKM. CDR3 length: 14 amino acids. V shed 6 bases, J shed 6 bases, and the junction held 7 bases outside the gene matches. CDR3: CASSDRGWFNEQFF. The CDR3 DNA sequence: TGTGCCAGCAGCGACAGGGGTTGGTTCAATGAGCAGTTCTTC. The full variable domain, completed using reference TRBV28 and TRBJ2-1, is DVKVTQSSRYLVKRTGEKVFLECVQDMDHENMFWYRQDPGLGLRLIYFSYDVKMKEKGDIPEGYSVSREKKERFSLILESASTNQTSMYLCASSDRGWFNEQFFGPGTRLTVL.

The V gene is TRBV4-1, the J gene TRBJ1-4, with D unresolved. This CDR3 has 18 amino acids. The germline gives CDR1 MGHRA, CDR2 YSYEKL. Trimming pared 0 bases from V and 4 bases from J, leaving 18 bases between. The chain's CDR3 is CASSQDDNSVAFNEKLFF. CDR3 coding DNA: TGCGCCAGCAGCCAAGATGACAATAGTGTCGCATTTAATGAAAAACTGTTTTTT.

The sample holds many counts of this clonotype. V gene TRBV7-6 combines with J gene TRBJ2-7; no clear D gene. The V gene lost 5 bases and the J gene lost 3 bases, with 14 bases spanning the gap. This CDR3 has 14 amino acids. Per germline, CDR1 SGHVS and CDR2 FNYEAQ. The CDR3 sequence is CASSLPGRHYEQYV. The CDR3 nucleotides are TGTGCCAGCAGCCTGCCGGGCCGGCACTACGAGCAGTACGTC.

This chain joins TRBV4-2 and TRBJ2-3, with TRBD2 matching over 8 bases. The trim removed 0 bases at V and 1 base at J, leaving 15 bases unmatched. The length of the CDR3 is 20 residues. Germline-derived CDR1 and CDR2 are LGHNA and YNFKEQ. CDR3 region: CASSQEGFTGRGNRTDTQYF. In nucleotides, the CDR3 is TGTGCCAGCAGCCAAGAGGGGTTTACCGGGAGGGGCAATCGCACAGATACGCAGTATTTT.

This clonotype appeared a few times. The chain carries TRBV28 and TRBJ2-7; 8 positions match TRBD2. Looked up from germline, CDR1 is MDHEN and CDR2 is SYDVKM. The CDR3 totals 14 residues. V lost 6 bases and J lost 6; bases outside the gene matches: 10. The DNA for the CDR3 is TGTGCCAGCAGCCCCGCCGGGACTAGGAGCGAGCAGTACGTC. Translation gives CASSPAGTRSEQYV.

This rearrangement joins TRBV27 to TRBJ2-1, with 7 bases matching TRBD1. CDR3 length: 13 amino acids. The V segment lost 6 bases and the J segment 8 bases; nucleotides outside the gene matches: 7. The germline V gene encodes CDR1 MNHEY and CDR2 SMNVEV (reference sequence). CDR3 residues: CASSRRQGYEQFF. CDR3 bases: TGTGCCAGCAGCCGACGACAGGGTTATGAGCAGTTCTTC.

This rearrangement joins TRBV7-9 to TRBJ2-7; possibly TRBD1 for D (6 bases). The ends were cut back, 4 bases at V and 3 bases at J, with 16 bases in the middle. The CDR3 totals 15 residues. In germline, CDR1 is SEHNR, CDR2 FQNEAQ (reference sequence). The CDR3 bases are TGTGCCAGCAGCTCTTCAGGGGTCGACTACTACGAGCAGTACGTC. This translates into CASSSSGVDYYEQYV.

V gene TRBV5-5 combines with J gene TRBJ1-3; a possible D gene is TRBD1 (5 bases). The CDR3 sequence is 15 residues long. V lost 1 base and J lost 1, with 9 bases in between. Germline V CDR1 and CDR2: SGHKS, YYEKEE (reference sequence). The DNA of the CDR3 is TGTGCCAGCAGCTTGACTCAGGGATCTGGAAACACCATATATTTT. It codes for CASSLTQGSGNTIYF.

The chain carries TRBV20-1 and TRBJ2-2, with 8 positions matching TRBD2. The CDR3 spans 16 residues. The germline V gene has CDR1 DFQATT and CDR2 SNEGSKA (reference sequence). Germline trimming cut 5 bases from V and 5 bases from J; bases unmatched to any gene: 13. The CDR3 DNA reads as TGCAGTGCTGCCCCTCCCGGGACTAGTATTACCGGGGAGCTGTTTTTT. Protein product: CSAAPPGTSITGELFF.

The chain uses TRBV27 and TRBJ1-5, with 9 nucleotides matching TRBD1. This CDR3 region has 15 residues. J was trimmed by 5 bases and V by 3 bases; bases with no gene match: 5. From germline, CDR1 is MNHEY and CDR2 SMNVEV (reference sequence). The CDR3 nucleotides are TGTGCCAGCAGTTTGAGGGACAGGGAGGATCAGCCCCAGCATTTT. It specifies CASSLRDREDQPQHF.

This clonotype has more than one count but fewer than ten. This chain uses TRBV12-3 or TRBV12-4 with TRBJ2-5; a weak D match, TRBD2 (6 bases). The CDR3 extends over 18 amino acids. Trimming removed 5 bases from V and 1 base from J, with 23 bases in between. The DNA for the CDR3 is TGTGCCAGCAGTCCATTTGGCCCCGGCGGCGGGGCCCAAGAGACCCAGTACTTC. Its protein is CASSPFGPGGGAQETQYF.

The gene calls are TRBV27 and TRBJ2-1; D is ambiguous. Per the germline V gene, CDR1 is MNHEY and CDR2 is SMNVEV (reference sequence). The CDR3 spans 13 residues. Trimming removed 2 bases at V and 6 bases at J, with 8 bases between. Here the CDR3 DNA reads TGTGCCAGCAGTTTAAGCCTTACCAATGAGCAGTTCTTC. It translates to CASSLSLTNEQFF.

In this sample, this clonotype turned up a few times. The chain employs TRBV2 and TRBJ2-1, with 11 bases aligning to TRBD2. The CDR3 is 16 amino acids. V dropped 6 bases and J dropped 3; count of bases not matched to a gene: 7. Germline V lookup: CDR1 SNHLY, CDR2 FYNNEI. For the CDR3, the DNA is TGTGCCAGCAGGGGTTCTAGCGGGGGGATCTACAATGAGCAGTTCTTC. Protein product: CASRGSSGGIYNEQFF.

This clonotype was seen repeatedly, ten times or more. The J gene is TRBJ1-1, the V gene TRBV7-2; the match to TRBD1 covers 10 bases. CDR1 and CDR2 (germline): SGHTA, FQGNSA. The trim removed 5 bases at V and 4 bases at J, leaving 7 bases unmatched. The CDR3 sequence is 15 residues long. CDR3 in amino acids: CASSPWTGGITEAFF. The CDR3 bases are TGTGCCAGCAGCCCTTGGACAGGGGGGATCACTGAAGCTTTCTTT.

This clonotype has a count of ten or more. J is TRBJ2-2 and V is TRBV6-6, with TRBD1 matching over 8 bases. There are 15 residues in the CDR3. Per the germline V gene, CDR1 is MNHNY and CDR2 is SVGAGI (reference sequence). Trimming took 4 bases from V and 6 from J; bases not matched to a gene: 7. The CDR3 here is CASSSGTGGSGELFF. The CDR3 DNA follows: TGTGCCAGCAGTTCGGGGACAGGAGGATCCGGGGAGCTGTTTTTT.

The V gene is TRBV4-3, the J gene TRBJ1-3; D is uncertain. Trimming shortened V by 1 base and J by 0 bases, and 7 bases separated the two germline ends. The CDR3 contains 15 residues. Germline assignment: CDR1 LGHNA and CDR2 YSLEER. The CDR3 DNA reads TGCGCCAGCAGCCAAGGGTTATTCTCTGGAAACACCATATATTTT. Translation gives CASSQGLFSGNTIYF.

This clonotype has more than one count but fewer than ten. The rearrangement links TRBV6-5 to TRBJ2-1; the D gene is possibly TRBD2 (6 bases). Germline assignment: CDR1 MNHEY and CDR2 SVGAGI. The V end was cut by 4 bases, the J end by 8 bases, with 21 bases between. The CDR3 length is 16 residues. Here the CDR3 DNA reads TGTGCCAGCAGTTCACAAGCTTTGGAGGGCGTCTATGAGCAGTTCTTC. The encoded protein is CASSSQALEGVYEQFF.